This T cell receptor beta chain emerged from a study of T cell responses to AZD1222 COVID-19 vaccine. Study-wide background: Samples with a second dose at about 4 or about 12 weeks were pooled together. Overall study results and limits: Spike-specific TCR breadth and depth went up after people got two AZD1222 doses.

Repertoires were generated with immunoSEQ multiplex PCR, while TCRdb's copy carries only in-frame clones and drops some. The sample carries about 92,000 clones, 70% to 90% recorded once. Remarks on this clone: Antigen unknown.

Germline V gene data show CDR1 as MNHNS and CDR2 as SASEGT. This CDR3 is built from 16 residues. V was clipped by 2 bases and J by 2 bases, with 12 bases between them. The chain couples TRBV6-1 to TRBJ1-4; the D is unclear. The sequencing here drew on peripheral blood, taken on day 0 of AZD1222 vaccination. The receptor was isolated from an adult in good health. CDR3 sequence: CASSEQLIGTNEKLFF. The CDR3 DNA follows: TGTGCCAGCAGTGAACAGCTAATCGGGACTAATGAAAAACTGTTTTTT.